These 18 T cell receptor beta chains were all obtained from the same sample, sequenced in a study of T cells in Graves' hyperthyroidism and ophthalmopathy. The TCR beta CDR3 regions underwent amplification using RNA transcripts as the source. The HTBI primer set served for first-round RT-PCR of the TCR CDR3. From the multiplex PCR reads, TCRdb called clonotypes with MiXCR, one entry per CDR3 protein. The table records some 550,000 distinct CDR3 sequences, more than 20% of them present only once. Material for sequencing was blood. The receptors originated from a man between 18 and 29 years old with Graves' hyperthyroidism.

In its sample, this clonotype was seen many times. This sequence joins TRBV6-1 and TRBJ2-7, with TRBD1 matching over 10 bases. The CDR3 has 15 residues. Germline values: CDR1 MNHNS, CDR2 SASEGT. V shed 5 bases, J shed 5 bases, and the junction held 9 bases outside the gene matches. This chain's CDR3 is CASSIWTGGFDEQYF. Here the CDR3 DNA reads TGTGCCAGCAGTATTTGGACAGGGGGTTTCGACGAGCAGTACTTC.

This clonotype came up many times. The rearrangement joins TRBV28 to TRBJ2-7, with no clear D. Germline loops: CDR1 MDHEN, CDR2 SYDVKM. Trimming shortened V by 3 bases and J by 1 base, and 16 bases separated the two germline ends. CDR3 length: 16 residues. For the CDR3, the DNA is TGTGCCAGCAGTTTCTACCCGGCACTTATATCCTACGAGCAGTACTTC. It yields the protein CASSFYPALISYEQYF.

This clonotype appeared many times. The chain joins TRBV12-3 or TRBV12-4 to TRBJ2-7, with D possibly TRBD1 on 5 matching bases. Trimming took 10 bases from V and 1 from J, leaving 17 bases between them. This CDR3 contains 14 residues. Written as DNA, the CDR3 is TGTGCCACCGCCAAGACAGCCACTTCCTACGAGCAGTACTTC. Translated, it gives CATAKTATSYEQYF.

This clonotype was counted at least ten times. The chain carries TRBV2 and TRBJ1-2; D gene unclear. Deletions cut 10 bases from V and 5 bases from J, with 20 bases between. Germline V gives CDR1 SNHLY, CDR2 FYNNEI. The CDR3 extends over 14 amino acids. CDR3 loop: CATREVGAGYGYTF. CDR3 nucleotides: TGTGCCACCCGGGAGGTGGGAGCAGGATATGGCTACACCTTC.

This clonotype has ten or more counts. This rearrangement joins TRBV29-1 to TRBJ1-2; 8 positions agree with TRBD1. This CDR3 region has 12 residues. Germline CDR1 is SQVTM and CDR2 is ANQGSEA. V was pared by 1 base and J by 8 bases, with 3 bases of the junction left unmatched. The CDR3 DNA follows: TGCAGCGTTGAAGGGACAGGGCAGGGCTACACCTTC. Amino acids: CSVEGTGQGYTF. Full variable domain (remainder filled in from reference TRBV29-1 and TRBJ1-2): SAVISQKPSRDICQRGTSLTIQCQVDSQVTMMFWYRQQPGQSLTLIATANQGSEATYESGFVIDKFPISRPNLTFSTLTVSNMSPEDSSIYLCSVEGTGQGYTFGSGTRLTVV.

The chain links TRBV3-1 to TRBJ2-2; D possibly corresponds to TRBD2 (5 bases). The germline V and J ends were trimmed by 5 bases and 0 bases, with 10 bases remaining between them. The CDR3 covers 15 residues. In germline, CDR1 is LGHDT, CDR2 YNNKEL (reference sequence). CDR3 sequence (DNA): TGTGCCAGCAGCGTTCGGGGTCCGAACACCGGGGAGCTGTTTTTT. It translates to CASSVRGPNTGELFF.

This clonotype showed up just a few times. The CDR3 loop is CASSSSGRGETQYF. In nucleotides, the CDR3 is TGTGCCAGCAGTTCATCAGGACGGGGAGAGACCCAGTACTTC. The genes are TRBV28 and TRBJ2-5; D might be TRBD2 (5 bases). There are 14 residues in the CDR3. The germline V and J ends were trimmed by 4 bases and 4 bases, with 13 bases remaining between them. Per the germline V gene, CDR1 is MDHEN and CDR2 is SYDVKM.

This clonotype was detected only a few times. The chain combines TRBV12-3 or TRBV12-4 with TRBJ2-6, with a weak D call TRBD2 (7 bases). V was clipped by 6 bases and J by 2 bases, with 14 bases between them. The CDR3 spans 16 residues. The CDR3 reads CASSPGGGAGANVLTF. CDR3 sequence (DNA): TGTGCCAGCAGCCCCGGCGGGGGCGCTGGGGCCAACGTCCTGACTTTC.

This clonotype was counted between two and nine times. The gene calls are TRBV4-1 and TRBJ2-2; D perhaps matches TRBD1 (6 bases). The CDR3 is 15 amino acids. V gave up 1 base and J gave up 6 bases, with 12 bases separating them. Germline loops: CDR1 MGHRA, CDR2 YSYEKL. CDR3 sequence: CASSQGQGLAGELFF. The CDR3, as DNA: TGCGCCAGCAGCCAAGGGCAGGGGCTAGCCGGGGAGCTGTTTTTT.

This clonotype was detected only a few times. V gene TRBV20-1 combines with J gene TRBJ2-7; 7 bases are a match to TRBD1. Per the germline V gene, CDR1 is DFQATT and CDR2 is SNEGSKA (reference sequence). The CDR3 has 16 residues. Trimming removed 5 bases from V and 0 bases from J; junction bases left unmatched: 13. Here the CDR3 reads CSAEGSGQVGSYEQYF. The CDR3 region has the DNA TGCAGTGCTGAGGGCTCTGGACAGGTAGGCTCCTACGAGCAGTACTTC.

In this sample, this clonotype turned up many times. The chain combines TRBV11-2 with TRBJ2-5; possibly TRBD1 for D (6 bases). This CDR3 spans 14 amino acids. Trimming shortened V by 5 bases and J by 5 bases, and 15 bases separated the two germline ends. CDR1 and CDR2 from the germline V gene are SGHAT and FQNNGV. The CDR3 here is CASSVQGLRETQYF. CDR3 in DNA: TGTGCCAGCAGCGTGCAGGGGTTGCGGGAGACCCAGTACTTC.

This clonotype occurred many times. This may be a read error: a much more frequent sequence differs by one nucleotide. This rearrangement joins TRBV6-5 to TRBJ2-5, with 7 bases aligning to TRBD2. V was clipped by 4 bases and J by 5 bases; unmatched bases: 10. Germline V lookup: CDR1 MNHEY, CDR2 SVGAGI. The CDR3 has 15 amino acids. In DNA form, the CDR3 reads TGTGCCAGCAGTTTCCTCGCGCGGGGGTGGGAGACCCAGTACTTC. Encoded protein: CASSFLARGWETQYF.

This clonotype was counted between two and nine times. The chain carries TRBV27 and TRBJ2-7; 7 bases are a match to TRBD1. V was clipped by 5 bases and J by 3 bases; unmatched bases: 7. The CDR3 runs to 14 residues. Per the germline V gene, CDR1 is MNHEY and CDR2 is SMNVEV (reference sequence). The CDR3 DNA sequence: TGTGCCAGCAGTCTCCGGGACAGAAACTACGAGCAGTACTTC. This translates into CASSLRDRNYEQYF.

The sample holds a few counts of this clonotype. This sequence joins TRBV4-2 and TRBJ2-7; no clear D gene. There are 10 residues in the CDR3. V lost 8 bases and J 2 bases, leaving 4 bases between the germline ends. Germline lookup yields CDR1 LGHNA and CDR2 YNFKEQ. In nucleotides, the CDR3 is TGTGCCAGCCACACCTACGAGCAGTACTTC. It is translated as CASHTYEQYF.

The genes are TRBV6-1 and TRBJ1-1; 11 bases fit TRBD1. V was clipped by 3 bases and J by 5 bases; unmatched bases: 2. The CDR3 runs to 14 residues. Looked up from germline, CDR1 is MNHNS and CDR2 is SASEGT. CDR3 protein: CASSEDRGLTEAFF. The CDR3 coding sequence is TGTGCCAGCAGTGAGGACAGGGGGCTTACTGAAGCTTTCTTT.

This clonotype came up a few times. Compared with germline, one end of the junction differs, possibly owing to a read error. The chain recombines TRBV6-2 or TRBV6-3 with TRBJ1-1; TRBD1 agrees at 10 bases. The CDR3 totals 15 residues. From germline, CDR1 is MNHEY and CDR2 SVGEGT. DNA for the CDR3: TGTGCCAGCAGTCACTCCGACAGGGGGCTGGCTGAAGCTTTCTTT. Translated: CASSHSDRGLAEAFF.

This chain links TRBV5-1 with TRBJ1-2; 11 positions match TRBD1. Losses at the gene ends were 4 bases for V and 5 bases for J; bases not matched to a gene: 7. CDR1 is SGHRS, CDR2 YFSETQ, per germline. The CDR3 length is 15 residues. The CDR3 sequence: CASSRWTGGEYGYTF. The CDR3, as DNA: TGCGCCAGCAGCCGATGGACAGGGGGCGAGTATGGCTACACCTTC.

V gene TRBV10-3 combines with J gene TRBJ1-5; D is ambiguous. V lost 10 bases to trimming and J lost 0 bases, with 19 bases between them. CDR1 is ENHRY and CDR2 is SYGVKD in the germline V gene. The CDR3 runs to 16 residues. The CDR3 here is CATSDLLTNSNQPQHF. The DNA for the CDR3 is TGTGCCACCTCAGACCTCTTGACAAATAGCAATCAGCCCCAGCATTTT.